Each of the 18 T cell receptor beta chains below was sequenced from the same sample in a study of blood T cell repertoires in COVID-19. Assay: immunoSEQ multiplex PCR; the TCRdb copy retains only in-frame clones and omits some. This sample carries some 48,000 clones, around 80% of them seen once, and the ten largest clones take around 44%. Source material: peripheral blood. Receptors were obtained from a human donor in a cohort sampled during active COVID-19.

The chain recombines TRBV4-3 with TRBJ1-1; 7 nucleotides align to TRBD1. The trim removed 1 base at V and 1 base at J, leaving 12 bases unmatched. The CDR3 consists of 18 residues. The germline CDR1 and CDR2 sequences are LGHNA and YSLEER. The CDR3 here is CASSQGYTWDRTNTEAFF. CDR3 coding DNA: TGCGCCAGCAGCCAAGGTTATACATGGGACAGAACGAACACTGAAGCTTTCTTT.

This chain joins TRBV10-3 and TRBJ2-2, with 10 nucleotides matching TRBD1. The V gene end was trimmed by 4 bases and the J gene end by 2 bases; junction bases not matched to a gene: 10. Per the germline V gene, CDR1 is ENHRY and CDR2 is SYGVKD. This CDR3 has 18 residues. The chain's CDR3 is CAISALPTGGVNTGELFF. CDR3 sequence (DNA): TGTGCCATCAGTGCTTTACCGACAGGGGGCGTAAACACCGGGGAGCTGTTTTTT.

The chain recombines TRBV13 with TRBJ2-5; 7 nucleotides match TRBD2. CDR1 is PRHDT, CDR2 FYEKMQ, per germline (reference sequence). The J segment lost 4 bases and the V segment lost 5 bases, leaving 4 bases of the junction unmatched. The CDR3 has 13 amino acids. The CDR3 nucleotides are TGTGCCAGCAGCCAAACTAGCGCAGAGACCCAGTACTTC. Protein sequence: CASSQTSAETQYF.

The V and J genes are TRBV6-1 and TRBJ2-7, with 9 bases identical to TRBD1. Germline V gene data show CDR1 as MNHNS and CDR2 as SASEGT. The CDR3 sequence is 15 residues long. Trimming removed 0 bases from V and 4 bases from J; junction bases left unmatched: 4. CDR3 sequence (DNA): TGTGCCAGCAGTGAAGCGGGGACAGGGCTGTACGAGCAGTACGTC. Translating it yields CASSEAGTGLYEQYV.

The chain employs TRBV29-1 and TRBJ2-4; perhaps TRBD1 as D (7 bases). Per the germline V gene, CDR1 is SQVTM and CDR2 is ANQGSEA. The CDR3 covers 11 residues. V was shortened by 7 bases and J by 11 bases, with 15 bases between the two germline ends. The DNA of the CDR3 is TGCAGCGGTACAACAGGGGAGGTTCAGTACTTC. Encoded protein: CSGTTGEVQYF.

This chain uses TRBV28 with TRBJ1-1; the match to TRBD1 covers 9 bases. This CDR3 spans 13 amino acids. V lost 5 bases and J lost 4; bases outside the gene matches: 2. Germline lookup yields CDR1 MDHEN and CDR2 SYDVKM. CDR3 residues: CASSGTGITEAFF. DNA for the CDR3: TGTGCCAGCAGTGGGACAGGGATCACTGAAGCTTTCTTT. Filled out from reference TRBV28 and TRBJ1-1, the complete variable domain reads DVKVTQSSRYLVKRTGEKVFLECVQDMDHENMFWYRQDPGLGLRLIYFSYDVKMKEKGDIPEGYSVSREKKERFSLILESASTNQTSMYLCASSGTGITEAFFGQGTRLTVV.

This clone has only one observation. Here the CDR3 reads CAWSVGLRHGTQYF. CDR3 nucleotides: TGTGCCTGGAGTGTGGGACTCCGACATGGGACCCAGTACTTC. The rearrangement joins TRBV30 to TRBJ2-5; D possibly corresponds to TRBD2 (6 bases). Trimming removed 0 bases at V and 7 bases at J, with 15 bases between. Germline V CDR1 and CDR2: GTSNPN, SVGIG (reference sequence). The CDR3 extends over 14 amino acids.

V is TRBV7-9 and J is TRBJ2-5, with D perhaps matching TRBD2 (7 bases). V was trimmed by 4 bases and J by 10 bases, leaving 25 bases between them. The CDR3 extends over 16 amino acids. Germline V gives CDR1 SEHNR, CDR2 FQNEAQ (reference sequence). CDR3 sequence (DNA): TGTGCCAGCAGCTCCCCGGACGGGGGGCCCAGTTTAGGCCAGTACTTC. Encoded protein: CASSSPDGGPSLGQYF.

V and J are TRBV5-1 and TRBJ1-4; D is unresolved. Germline CDR1 SGHRS, CDR2 YFSETQ. This CDR3 has 15 residues. The V end was cut by 4 bases, the J end by 4 bases, with 14 bases between. CDR3 sequence reads: CASSNTGSLNEKLFF. CDR3 nucleotides: TGCGCCAGCAGCAACACCGGGTCCCTTAATGAAAAACTGTTTTTT. Variable domain in full (rest from reference TRBV5-1 and TRBJ1-4): KAGVTQTPRYLIKTRGQQVTLSCSPISGHRSVSWYQQTPGQGLQFLFEYFSETQRNKGNFPGRFSGRQFSNSRSEMNVSTLELGDSALYLCASSNTGSLNEKLFFGSGTQLSVL.

This chain links TRBV6-1 with TRBJ1-1, with 8 bases matching TRBD1. The V segment lost 1 base and the J segment 1 base; nucleotides outside the gene matches: 2. The CDR3 extends over 15 amino acids. Germline-derived CDR1 and CDR2 are MNHNS and SASEGT. In DNA, the CDR3 is TGTGCCAGCAGTGAAGGTCAGGGGGCGAACACTGAAGCTTTCTTT. It specifies CASSEGQGANTEAFF.

This rearrangement joins TRBV2 to TRBJ2-2; tentative D call: TRBD1 (5 bases). Germline values: CDR1 SNHLY, CDR2 FYNNEI. The CDR3 loop spans 15 amino acids. Trimming left V 4 bases short and J 0 bases short, with 9 bases between. The CDR3 loop reads CASSVDSPNTGELFF. CDR3 nucleotides: TGTGCCAGCAGTGTTGACAGCCCGAACACCGGGGAGCTGTTTTTT.

The genes are TRBV15 and TRBJ2-1, with 7 bases aligning to TRBD2. The V and J ends lost 11 bases and 6 bases, in that order; junction bases with no gene match: 13. CDR3 length: 14 residues. CDR1 is LNHNV, CDR2 YYDKDF, per germline (reference sequence). CDR3 DNA: TGTGCCGTTTCCAGCGGGGAACGGTTCAATGAGCAGTTCTTC. Translation gives CAVSSGERFNEQFF. The full variable domain, completed using reference TRBV15 and TRBJ2-1, is DAMVIQNPRYQVTQFGKPVTLSCSQTLNHNVMYWYQQKSSQAPKLLFHYYDKDFNNEADTPDNFQSRRPNTSFCFLDIRSPGLGDTAMYLCAVSSGERFNEQFFGPGTRLTVL.

V is TRBV7-8 and J is TRBJ2-7, with D maybe TRBD1 (6 bases). The V gene's germline CDR1 is SGHVS and CDR2 FQNEAQ. The V gene lost 5 bases and the J gene lost 0 bases, with 11 bases spanning the gap. CDR3 length equals 14 residues. DNA of the CDR3: TGTGCCAGCAGCCCCCGGACAGACTCCTACGAGCAGTACTTC. Translated: CASSPRTDSYEQYF.

V and J are TRBV5-1 and TRBJ1-4; possible D gene TRBD1, 5 bases. The CDR3 covers 15 residues. Trimming cost V 4 bases and J 0 bases, with 10 bases left between them. The germline gives CDR1 SGHRS, CDR2 YFSETQ. The CDR3 loop is CASSRGGATNEKLFF. The CDR3 nucleotides read TGCGCCAGCAGCCGCGGGGGGGCAACTAATGAAAAACTGTTTTTT. The full variable domain, rest sourced from reference TRBV5-1 and TRBJ1-4, is KAGVTQTPRYLIKTRGQQVTLSCSPISGHRSVSWYQQTPGQGLQFLFEYFSETQRNKGNFPGRFSGRQFSNSRSEMNVSTLELGDSALYLCASSRGGATNEKLFFGSGTQLSVL.

This chain connects TRBV19 to TRBJ2-2, with 8 nucleotides matching TRBD1. This CDR3 is 15 amino acids long. The J segment lost 1 base and the V segment lost 7 bases, leaving 5 bases of the junction unmatched. CDR1 is LNHDA and CDR2 is SQIVND in the germline V gene (reference sequence). CDR3 amino acids: CASTWTGWNTGELFF. CDR3 in DNA: TGTGCCAGTACCTGGACAGGGTGGAACACCGGGGAGCTGTTTTTT.

The chain links TRBV3-1 (or the pseudogene TRBV3-2) to TRBJ2-5; 7 nucleotides agree with TRBD2. This CDR3 has 14 residues. Germline CDR1 LGHDT, CDR2 YNNKEL (reference sequence). J was trimmed by 5 bases and V by 8 bases; bases with no gene match: 11. CDR3 amino acids: CASERTRGGETQYF. The CDR3 region has the DNA TGTGCCAGCGAACGTACCCGGGGAGGGGAGACCCAGTACTTC.

This clone was seen more than once but under ten times. J is TRBJ2-5 and V is TRBV5-5; TRBD1 agrees at 8 bases. After removal of 2 bases from V and 4 bases from J, the junction contained 1 base not matched to a gene. Germline CDR1 and CDR2: SGHKS and YYEKEE (reference sequence). The CDR3 sequence is 13 residues long. DNA of the CDR3: TGTGCCAGCAGCTTAACAGGGGGAGAGACCCAGTACTTC. It yields the protein CASSLTGGETQYF.

The rearrangement joins TRBV15 to TRBJ1-4, with D perhaps TRBD1 (6 bases). Germline V lookup: CDR1 LNHNV, CDR2 YYDKDF (reference sequence). V shed 5 bases and J shed 6 bases, with 13 bases lying between them. The CDR3 runs to 14 residues. In DNA, the CDR3 is TGTGCCACCAGCGGGCAGGGGAATTATGAAAAACTGTTTTTT. Protein sequence: CATSGQGNYEKLFF. The full variable domain, in which reference TRBV15 and TRBJ1-4 provide the parts outside the CDR3, is DAMVIQNPRYQVTQFGKPVTLSCSQTLNHNVMYWYQQKSSQAPKLLFHYYDKDFNNEADTPDNFQSRRPNTSFCFLDIRSPGLGDTAMYLCATSGQGNYEKLFFGSGTQLSVL.